The clone carrying this TCR beta chain turned up a few times. Its target is unknown. The sample belongs to a study of CD8 T cells in ankylosing spondylitis. Study-wide results and caveats: Reports of some motif variants in reactive arthritis synovial fluid and blood predate this one. The authors found the disease-linked clones to be CD8+ and relatively rare in peripheral blood. Within matched ankylosing spondylitis synovial fluid, disease-linked clones were reportedly significantly enriched. One TCR beta motif, made up of roughly 8 highly homologous variants, appeared characteristic of ankylosing spondylitis blood.

This CDR3 has 16 residues. V trimming: 5 bases; J trimming: 5 bases; junction bases outside the gene matches: 9. Scientists made TCR beta libraries using quantitative 5'-RACE with molecular barcodes. TCRdb itself ran the 5' RACE reads through MiXCR, one entry per CDR3 protein. The sample lists a few hundred thousand distinct CDR3 sequences; 20% to 25% were seen once. Source material: blood, either unsorted or a sorted T cell fraction (not recorded which). V is TRBV12-3 or TRBV12-4 and J is TRBJ2-5; the match to TRBD2 covers 12 bases. This TCR was sampled from a male donor with ankylosing spondylitis. The CDR3 loop is CASSDSGLAGWETQYF. Here the CDR3 DNA reads TGTGCCAGCAGTGACTCTGGACTAGCGGGATGGGAGACCCAGTACTTC.